The rows below give T cell receptor beta chains drawn from one sample of a study of spatial heterogeneity in lung cancer. TCRdb reprocessed the 5' RACE reads via MiXCR and lists one record per CDR3 protein. The table shows under 150,000 distinct CDR3 sequences, with 9.5% to 14% occurring only once. Here the sequenced sample was PBMCs, taken at follow-up. Receptors were obtained from a female donor with early-stage non-small cell lung cancer. Each CDR3 is given with its conserved first and last residue. The D gene is left open where the match is weak. Rows may omit the clone size; those that give it use once, few, many or a size class.

TRBV9,-,TRBJ1-4,TRBD1,TGTGCCAGCAGCGGAGGGGACAGGGGTAATGAAAAACTGTTTTTT,CASSGGDRGNEKLFF
TRBV20-1,-,TRBJ1-2,-,TGCAGTGCTAGTGACCGGGGCGCTGGCTATGGCTACACCTTC,CSASDRGAGYGYTF
TRBV28,-,TRBJ2-7,TRBD1,TGTGCCAGCAGTTTAGACCCCGCAGGGGGCTACGAGCAGTACTTC,CASSLDPAGGYEQYF
TRBV3-1,few,TRBJ1-5,TRBD1,TGTGCCAGCAGCGCCTCGGACAGGGGAAATCAGCCCCAGCATTTT,CASSASDRGNQPQHF
TRBV2,-,TRBJ1-4,-,TGTGCCAGCGTATCAGGAGGGCTGTGGGAAAAACTGTTTTTT,CASVSGGLWEKLFF
TRBV20-1,few,TRBJ2-1,-,TGCAGTGCCGGTGGGAGCACCCGCTCCTACAATGAGCAGTTCTTC,CSAGGSTRSYNEQFF
TRBV11-2,few,TRBJ1-3,-,TGTGCCAGCAGCTTAGATCCGAAAGGGAACACCATATATTTT,CASSLDPKGNTIYF
TRBV7-6,few,TRBJ1-5,TRBD1,TGTGCCAGCAGCTTAGGTACAGGGGATCAGCCCCAGCATTTT,CASSLGTGDQPQHF
TRBV12-3/TRBV12-4,many,TRBJ1-2,-,TGTGCCAGCAGTGGACTCTACTATGGCTACACCTTC,CASSGLYYGYTF
TRBV25-1,few,TRBJ1-2,-,TGTGCCAGCAGTGACAGTTGGACAGAAAATGGCTACACCTTC,CASSDSWTENGYTF
TRBV5-4,-,TRBJ1-2,TRBD1,TGTGCCAGCAGCTTCGGACAGGACGACTATGGCTACACCTTC,CASSFGQDDYGYTF
TRBV18,-,TRBJ2-1,TRBD2,TGTGCCAGCTCGAGCGCGGGAGGGGACAATGAGCAGTTCTTC,CASSSAGGDNEQFF
TRBV2,-,TRBJ2-7,-,TGTGCCAGCAGTGAATTCCGGGATACCTACGAGCAGTACTTC,CASSEFRDTYEQYF
TRBV7-2,few,TRBJ2-3,-,TGTGCCAGCAGCTTATCCCTGAGGACGCAGTATTTT,CASSLSLRTQYF
TRBV27,-,TRBJ1-4,TRBD1,TGTGCCAGCAGTTTAGCCAGGGGGCGTGAAAAACTGTTTTTT,CASSLARGREKLFF
TRBV30,few,TRBJ2-3,-,TGTGCCTGGAGTGCCTGGGGAGAGATTGGGGACACAGATACGCAGTATTTT,CAWSAWGEIGDTDTQYF
TRBV15,-,TRBJ2-1,-,TGTGCCACCAGCAGAGTAGTAGCCTCCTACAATGAGCAGTTCTTC,CATSRVVASYNEQFF
TRBV7-9,many,TRBJ1-1,-,TGTGCCAGCAACCAGGCCTCGCAGATGAACACTGAAGCTTTCTTT,CASNQASQMNTEAFF
TRBV27,-,TRBJ2-1,-,TGTGCCAGCAGTTTATCTATAGCGATCAATGAGCAGTTCTTC,CASSLSIAINEQFF
TRBV9,many,TRBJ1-5,-,TGTGCCAGCAGCGTAGAAGCCGATAATCAGCCCCAGCATTTT,CASSVEADNQPQHF
TRBV27,-,TRBJ2-7,-,TGTGCCAGCAGTTCGATCTACGAGCAGTACTTC,CASSSIYEQYF
TRBV29-1,many,TRBJ2-3,-,TGCAGCGCCGACCCGGGTCGCACAGATACGCAGTATTTT,CSADPGRTDTQYF
TRBV20-1,few,TRBJ2-3,TRBD2,TGCAGTGCTAGGCGGGAGAAAGATACGCAGTATTTT,CSARREKDTQYF
TRBV10-3,many,TRBJ2-4,-,TGTGCCATCAGTGAGTCGAACTCAGGGCTAAACATTCAGTACTTC,CAISESNSGLNIQYF
TRBV19,few,TRBJ2-5,-,TGTGCCAGTAGTATCGAGGGGGGAATCGAGACCCAGTACTTC,CASSIEGGIETQYF
TRBV29-1,many,TRBJ2-4,-,TGCAGCGTTGGCCGGGGAACGGGTATGGGGGAAAACATTCAGTACTTC,CSVGRGTGMGENIQYF
TRBV24-1,-,TRBJ1-4,TRBD1,TGTGCCACCAGTGACCGGGACAGTCTTGAAAAACTGTTTTTT,CATSDRDSLEKLFF
TRBV7-9,many,TRBJ2-4,-,TGTGCCAGCAGCCTCTCGGCCGGAAAAAACATTCAGTACTTC,CASSLSAGKNIQYF
TRBV20-1,many,TRBJ2-1,TRBD1,TGCAGTGCCGAGACAGGGGGCGTGGATGAGCAGTTCTTC,CSAETGGVDEQFF
TRBV30,-,TRBJ1-6,TRBD1,TGTGCCTGGACCCCGGGGACAGGGGGTGCTTCACCCCTCCACTTT,CAWTPGTGGASPLHF
TRBV11-1,few,TRBJ2-1,TRBD2,TGTGCCAGCAGCAGAGCGGGAGGTCAAACCTACAATGAGCAGTTCTTC,CASSRAGGQTYNEQFF
TRBV5-8,-,TRBJ2-5,-,TGTGCCAGCAGTGGAGGGCGGCGAGAGACCCAGTACTTC,CASSGGRRETQYF
TRBV5-1,-,TRBJ1-1,TRBD1,TGCGCCAGCGGTGAAAGTACAGGGGCGACTGAAGCTTTCTTT,CASGESTGATEAFF
TRBV9,-,TRBJ2-1,-,TGTGCCAGCAGCCCGGCCTATTTGGGTGAGCAGTTCTTC,CASSPAYLGEQFF
TRBV18,few,TRBJ1-6,-,TGTGCCAGCTCACCTAGGGTCGATGAAAATTCACCCCTCCACTTT,CASSPRVDENSPLHF
TRBV5-5,many,TRBJ2-7,TRBD1,TGTGCCAGCAGCCTAGACAGGGGGAACTACGAGCAGTACTTC,CASSLDRGNYEQYF
TRBV7-2,-,TRBJ1-1,-,TGTGCCAGCAGCTTAGCACGGCGAAATACTGAAGCTTTCTTT,CASSLARRNTEAFF
TRBV14,-,TRBJ2-6,-,TGTGCCAGCACCCTAGGGACACGCTCTGGGGCCAACGTCCTGACTTTC,CASTLGTRSGANVLTF
TRBV12-3/TRBV12-4,many,TRBJ1-5,TRBD1,TGTGCCAGCAGTATAAAGGGGGCTAGCAATCAGCCCCAGCATTTT,CASSIKGASNQPQHF
TRBV7-9,few,TRBJ2-1,-,TGTGCCAGCAGCGATCGGACAGCCCTCTTTTCCTACAATGAGCAGTTCTTC,CASSDRTALFSYNEQFF
TRBV11-2,-,TRBJ2-2,TRBD2,TGTGCCAGCAGACTCCTAGCGGGAGAAGCCGGGGAGCTGTTTTTT,CASRLLAGEAGELFF
TRBV6-6,many,TRBJ1-4,TRBD1,TGTGCCAGCATCTTTCAACAGGGGGTACGTGAAAAACTGTTTTTT,CASIFQQGVREKLFF
TRBV6-1,-,TRBJ2-5,-,TGTGCCAGCAAAGGACTGGGAAAAGAGACCCAGTACTTC,CASKGLGKETQYF